The clone carrying this T cell receptor beta chain was seen only once. Its specificity is unknown. Following autologous stem cell transplantation, relapse occurred in every patient, and exposure to brentuximab vedotin varied. When best responses were assessed, they were complete response, partial response or progressive disease. TCRdb's table, derived via immunoSEQ multiplex PCR, lists solely in-frame clones and lacks some. Here the sample spans 6,000 or so clones, 60% to 85% being singletons. This record belongs to a study of PD-1 blockade in classical Hodgkin lymphoma. Findings and caveats of the study: According to reports, newly diagnosed patients had lower baseline TCR diversity than healthy donors, and relapsed/refractory patients had lower baseline TCR diversity still.

The CDR3 sequence is 13 residues long. Per germline, CDR1 SGHNT and CDR2 YYREEE (reference sequence). Between the trimmed V and J ends, which lost 4 bases and 2 bases, there was a span of 10 bases. This clonotype was obtained from a human donor with classical Hodgkin lymphoma. The sample in question was peripheral blood mononuclear cells (PBMCs), obtained at baseline. The chain joins TRBV5-4 to TRBJ2-7; the D is unclear. Here the CDR3 reads CASSQDGAYEQYF. As DNA, the CDR3 is TGTGCCAGCAGCCAGGACGGCGCCTACGAGCAGTACTTC.